One and the same sample provided the 15 T cell receptor beta chains below, sequenced in a study of shared clonotypes between healthy human individuals. Clones were read by immunoSEQ multiplex PCR, and TCRdb kept only the in-frame ones, dropping some. The sample includes 1.5 million to 2.5 million clones, roughly 95% of them seen just once. Naive-designated CD8 cells lacked CD45RO, were positively enriched for CCR7, and omitted terminally differentiated effector memory CD45RA+ cells. The material sequenced was naive CD8+ T cells sorted from blood. These receptor sequences come from a man between 18 and 29 years old in good health.

The chain uses TRBV27 and TRBJ2-7, with D perhaps assigned TRBD1 or TRBD2 (5 bases each). V was shortened by 6 bases and J by 1 base, with 16 bases between the two germline ends. Germline CDR1 MNHEY, CDR2 SMNVEV (reference sequence). The CDR3 runs to 15 residues. The CDR3 bases are TGTGCCAGCAGCCCGTTCCGGGACCTATCCTACGAGCAGTACTTC. It specifies CASSPFRDLSYEQYF.

The V call is TRBV7-9, the J call TRBJ2-1; a possible D gene is TRBD2 (5 bases). Germline assignment: CDR1 SEHNR and CDR2 FQNEAQ (reference sequence). The ends were cut back, 0 bases at V and 9 bases at J, with 9 bases in the middle. This CDR3 has 13 residues. CDR3 in amino acids: CASSLAGVAEQFF. CDR3 nucleotide sequence: TGTGCCAGCAGCTTAGCCGGGGTGGCTGAGCAGTTCTTC.

The rearrangement uses TRBV5-1 and TRBJ1-2, with 7 bases lining up with TRBD1. Germline CDR1 reads SGHRS; CDR2 reads YFSETQ. The CDR3 is 15 residues long. The V and J ends lost 2 bases and 6 bases, in that order; junction bases with no gene match: 10. CDR3 nucleotide sequence: TGCGCCAGCAGCTTTGACAGGGTAGTTGTAGATGGCTACACCTTC. Translated, it gives CASSFDRVVVDGYTF.

This chain uses TRBV7-6 with TRBJ2-7, with a possible D match to TRBD1 (6 bases). The CDR3 runs to 15 residues. Germline V CDR1 and CDR2: SGHVS, FNYEAQ. V lost 5 bases, J lost 0 bases, and 14 bases lay in between. CDR3 in amino acids: CASSEPGQGSYEQYF. CDR3 DNA: TGTGCCAGCAGCGAACCGGGACAAGGCTCCTACGAGCAGTACTTC.

The chain employs TRBV13 and TRBJ1-4; TRBD1 matches 8 bases. Germline V gene data show CDR1 as PRHDT and CDR2 as FYEKMQ (reference sequence). Losses at the gene ends were 5 bases for V and 8 bases for J; bases not matched to a gene: 7. The CDR3 runs 14 residues. CDR3 DNA sequence: TGTGCCAGCAGCGCAGGGGGCTTTTGGGAAAAACTGTTTTTT. Protein: CASSAGGFWEKLFF.

On this clone: The same CDR3 is also encoded by other DNA sequences in this sample. This sequence joins TRBV4-1 and TRBJ2-1; no firm D call. Germline loops: CDR1 MGHRA, CDR2 YSYEKL. The V end was cut by 0 bases, the J end by 3 bases, with 6 bases between. The CDR3 is 14 residues long. This CDR3 is CASSQESSYNEQFF. CDR3 in DNA: TGCGCCAGCAGCCAAGAATCCAGCTACAATGAGCAGTTCTTC.

With regard to this clone: The same CDR3 arises from other DNA sequences in this sample as well. The J gene is TRBJ1-5, the V gene TRBV7-2, with D hard to call. The germline CDR1 and CDR2 sequences are SGHTA and FQGNSA. This CDR3 comprises 15 residues. Trimming took 1 base from V and 0 from J, leaving 7 bases between them. CDR3 sequence (DNA): TGTGCCAGCAGCTTAGGACCATATAGCAATCAGCCCCAGCATTTT. This gives the protein CASSLGPYSNQPQHF.

The chain is built from TRBV5-6 and TRBJ1-6; D ambiguous. The V gene's germline CDR1 is SGHDT and CDR2 YYEEEE. Trimming removed 1 base from V and 8 bases from J, with 13 bases in between. The length of the CDR3 is 15 residues. In DNA form, the CDR3 reads TGTGCCAGCAGCTTGCCCCGGGTCCCTCATTCACCCCTCCACTTT. This gives the protein CASSLPRVPHSPLHF.

A few counts support this clone. Additional DNA sequences in this sample encode the identical CDR3. The gene calls are TRBV27 and TRBJ2-7; 7 bases map to TRBD1. Germline V gives CDR1 MNHEY, CDR2 SMNVEV (reference sequence). Trimming removed 3 bases from V and 1 base from J; junction bases left unmatched: 0. The CDR3 length is 13 residues. The CDR3 coding sequence is TGTGCCAGCAGTTTGGACAGGTCCTACGAGCAGTACTTC. Translated, it gives CASSLDRSYEQYF.

The CDR3 region is CASSPGQGLLQETQYF. In DNA form, the CDR3 reads TGTGCCAGCAGTCCGGGACAGGGCCTACTGCAAGAGACCCAGTACTTC. The chain links TRBV27 to TRBJ2-5, with 9 bases fitting TRBD1. CDR3 length equals 16 residues. CDR1 is MNHEY and CDR2 is SMNVEV in the germline V gene (reference sequence). Losses at the gene ends were 5 bases for V and 2 bases for J; bases not matched to a gene: 9.

As regards this clone: This specimen includes other DNA sequences encoding the same CDR3. This chain uses TRBV4-3 with TRBJ2-5, with D perhaps assigned TRBD1 or TRBD2 (6 bases each). V was shortened by 1 base and J by 4 bases, with 10 bases between the two germline ends. Looked up from germline, CDR1 is LGHNA and CDR2 is YSLEER. CDR3 length: 14 residues. CDR3: CASSQVGGGETQYF. The CDR3 DNA is TGCGCCAGCAGCCAAGTAGGAGGGGGAGAGACCCAGTACTTC.

This clone was seen a handful of times. Additional DNA sequences in this sample encode the identical CDR3. This chain uses TRBV30 with TRBJ1-1; D remains ambiguous. Trimming removed 0 bases from V and 5 bases from J, with 7 bases in between. CDR1 is GTSNPN and CDR2 is SVGIG in the germline V gene (reference sequence). CDR3 length equals 12 residues. The CDR3 nucleotides are TGTGCCTGGAGTGTAGGATGGACTGAAGCTTTCTTT. It translates to CAWSVGWTEAFF.

This chain joins TRBV5-1 and TRBJ2-1; D is perhaps TRBD1 (5 bases). The CDR3 contains 16 residues. Between the trimmed V and J ends, which lost 0 bases and 5 bases, there was a span of 15 bases. Per germline, CDR1 SGHRS and CDR2 YFSETQ. The CDR3, as DNA: TGCGCCAGCAGCTTGGTTCTAGGGGTCCCCCACAATGAGCAGTTCTTC. Encoded protein: CASSLVLGVPHNEQFF.

The J gene is TRBJ2-7, the V gene TRBV19; 8 bases are a match to TRBD2. CDR3 size: 15 residues. Per germline, CDR1 LNHDA and CDR2 SQIVND (reference sequence). V dropped 3 bases and J dropped 2; count of bases not matched to a gene: 6. The CDR3 is CASSIQVAGPYEQYF. CDR3 coding DNA: TGTGCCAGTAGTATCCAGGTAGCGGGGCCCTACGAGCAGTACTTC.

The chain couples TRBV4-1 to TRBJ2-1; TRBD2 matches 9 bases. Germline CDR1 and CDR2: MGHRA and YSYEKL. The CDR3 has 16 residues. J lost 5 bases, V lost 2 bases, and 7 bases had no gene match. The CDR3 is CASSQLILAGNNEQFF. As DNA, the CDR3 is TGCGCCAGCAGCCAACTAATTCTAGCGGGGAACAATGAGCAGTTCTTC.